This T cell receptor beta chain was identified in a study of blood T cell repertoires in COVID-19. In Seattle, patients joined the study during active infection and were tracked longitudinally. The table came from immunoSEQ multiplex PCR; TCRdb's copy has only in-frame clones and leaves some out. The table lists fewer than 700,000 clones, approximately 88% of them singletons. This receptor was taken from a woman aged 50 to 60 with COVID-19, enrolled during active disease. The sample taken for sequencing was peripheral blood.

The CDR3 DNA reads as TGCGCCAGCAGCTTGGTCGGGGAGGAGGAAAAACTGTTTTTT. Protein product: CASSLVGEEEKLFF. This chain connects TRBV5-1 to TRBJ1-4; D not resolved. The V end was cut by 0 bases, the J end by 8 bases, with 11 bases between. CDR1 is SGHRS, CDR2 YFSETQ, per germline. CDR3 size: 14 residues.